This is a list of T cell receptor beta chains from one sample in a study of PD-L1 blockade in urothelial cancer. The data were produced by immunoSEQ multiplex PCR, yet TCRdb's version contains in-frame clones alone and is incomplete. This table holds roughly 20,000 clones, around nine tenths found once. The starting material was PBMCs, obtained around atezolizumab (anti-PD-L1) treatment. All receptors derive from a man over 45 with urothelial cancer. The CDR3 runs from the conserved cysteine through the conserved F or W. A D gene is named only where the DNA matches it firmly. Clone size is not always given. Where it is, it says once, few, many or a class for expanded clones.

CDR3nt: TGTGCCGCAATGGGGACAGGGGGCTTCGGCACTGAAGCTTTCTTT
CDR3aa: CAAMGTGGFGTEAFF
abundance: -
j_gene: TRBJ1-1
v_gene: TRBV30
d_gene: TRBD1

CDR3nt: TGTGCCAGCAGTTTTAAGGCCGGACAGAGGACAGTAGCCAAAAACATTCAGTACTTC
CDR3aa: CASSFKAGQRTVAKNIQYF
abundance: -
j_gene: TRBJ2-4
v_gene: TRBV28
d_gene: -

CDR3nt: TGTGCCAGCAGCTTGCAGGGGAAATTCAATGAAAAACTGTTTTTT
CDR3aa: CASSLQGKFNEKLFF
abundance: -
j_gene: TRBJ1-4
v_gene: TRBV7-9
d_gene: -

CDR3nt: TGTGCCAGCAGTGGACGGGACAGACAGAATTACACCGGGGAGCTGTTTTTT
CDR3aa: CASSGRDRQNYTGELFF
abundance: -
j_gene: TRBJ2-2
v_gene: TRBV28
d_gene: TRBD1

CDR3nt: TGTGCCAGCAGCCCCACGGCGGGGGGGGTCAATGAGCAGTTCTTC
CDR3aa: CASSPTAGGVNEQFF
abundance: -
j_gene: TRBJ2-1
v_gene: TRBV7-8
d_gene: TRBD2

CDR3nt: TGTGCCAGCAGCTTTCCAGGCCTCAATGAAAAACTGTTTTTT
CDR3aa: CASSFPGLNEKLFF
abundance: -
j_gene: TRBJ1-4
v_gene: TRBV7-2
d_gene: -

CDR3nt: TGCGCCAGCAGCCAAGATGGGGCCAGGGCGAACTACGAGCAGTACTTC
CDR3aa: CASSQDGARANYEQYF
abundance: -
j_gene: TRBJ2-7
v_gene: TRBV4-1
d_gene: -

CDR3nt: TGTGCCAGCAGAGGACAGAGCTACGAGCAGTACTTC
CDR3aa: CASRGQSYEQYF
abundance: -
j_gene: TRBJ2-7
v_gene: TRBV27
d_gene: -

CDR3nt: TGTGCCAGCAGCTTAGTGGGAGGCTACGAGCAGTACTTC
CDR3aa: CASSLVGGYEQYF
abundance: -
j_gene: TRBJ2-7
v_gene: TRBV7-9
d_gene: -

CDR3nt: TGTGCCAGCAGTGAGAGAAGCTCCTACGAGCAGTACTTC
CDR3aa: CASSERSSYEQYF
abundance: -
j_gene: TRBJ2-7
v_gene: TRBV2
d_gene: -

CDR3nt: TGTGCCAGCAATAGGGAGGGGGGGGGCAATCAGCCCCAGCATTTT
CDR3aa: CASNREGGGNQPQHF
abundance: -
j_gene: TRBJ1-5
v_gene: TRBV2
d_gene: -

CDR3nt: TGCGCCAGCAGCTTGACAGGCGACCTCTTAGGCTACACCTTC
CDR3aa: CASSLTGDLLGYTF
abundance: -
j_gene: TRBJ1-2
v_gene: TRBV5-1
d_gene: -

CDR3nt: TGTGCTAGTGGTCTCGGACTGGCCTCCTACGAGCAGTACTTC
CDR3aa: CASGLGLASYEQYF
abundance: -
j_gene: TRBJ2-7
v_gene: TRBV12-5
d_gene: -

CDR3nt: TGTGCCAGCAGCGTAGGGGGAGGGGATGTCGACTATGGCTACACCTTC
CDR3aa: CASSVGGGDVDYGYTF
abundance: -
j_gene: TRBJ1-2
v_gene: TRBV28
d_gene: -

CDR3nt: TGTGCCAGCAGGTTGACAGGGGAAGGGGAGACCCAGTACTTC
CDR3aa: CASRLTGEGETQYF
abundance: -
j_gene: TRBJ2-5
v_gene: TRBV7-9
d_gene: TRBD1

CDR3nt: TGTGCCAGCAGTCGACGGACAGGGGATTCGCGGGAGCAGTACTTC
CDR3aa: CASSRRTGDSREQYF
abundance: -
j_gene: TRBJ2-7
v_gene: TRBV7-2
d_gene: TRBD1

CDR3nt: TGTGCCAGCAGCTCCTCCTCCTACGAGCAGTACTTC
CDR3aa: CASSSSSYEQYF
abundance: -
j_gene: TRBJ2-7
v_gene: TRBV6-6
d_gene: -

CDR3nt: TGTGCCAGCAGCTTATACTACGAGCAGTACTTC
CDR3aa: CASSLYYEQYF
abundance: -
j_gene: TRBJ2-7
v_gene: TRBV7-8
d_gene: -

CDR3nt: TGTGCCAGCAGCTCTCATAGAAAAGAGACCCAGTACTTC
CDR3aa: CASSSHRKETQYF
abundance: -
j_gene: TRBJ2-5
v_gene: TRBV7-8
d_gene: -

CDR3nt: TGTGCCAGCAGCCCCAGGGGGGCAGTCTCCTACAATGAGCAGTTCTTC
CDR3aa: CASSPRGAVSYNEQFF
abundance: once
j_gene: TRBJ2-1
v_gene: TRBV14
d_gene: -

CDR3nt: TGTGCCAGCAGCTCCGGGACAGATACCGGGGAGCTGTTTTTT
CDR3aa: CASSSGTDTGELFF
abundance: -
j_gene: TRBJ2-2
v_gene: TRBV7-7
d_gene: TRBD1

CDR3nt: TGTGCCAGCAGCCAAATGTTAGTCTACGAGCAGTACTTC
CDR3aa: CASSQMLVYEQYF
abundance: -
j_gene: TRBJ2-7
v_gene: TRBV14
d_gene: -

CDR3nt: TGTGCCAGCAGCTCGGGACTAGCGGGGGGGCAAAACACCGGGGAGCTGTTTTTT
CDR3aa: CASSSGLAGGQNTGELFF
abundance: -
j_gene: TRBJ2-2
v_gene: TRBV7-9
d_gene: TRBD2

CDR3nt: TGTGCCTGGAGTGTACGTGCAGGCAGTACCCAGTACTTC
CDR3aa: CAWSVRAGSTQYF
abundance: -
j_gene: TRBJ2-5
v_gene: TRBV30
d_gene: -